This T cell receptor beta chain was captured in a study of OX40 agonist ivuxolimab in advanced cancers. Overall study results and limits: More expanded clones were seen, on average, in CD8+ T cells than in CD4+. Several nonresponders also turned out to have low normalized T-cell clonal expansion.

As to this clone: The antigen remains undetermined.

Using immunoSEQ multiplex PCR, the repertoire was profiled, and TCRdb retains in-frame clones only, with some absent. The table shows approximately 80,000 clones, with under 95% occurring only once. This receptor was taken from an adult with an advanced solid tumor such as melanoma, head and neck, liver or kidney cancer. This specimen was CD4+ or CD8+ T cells sorted from blood, taken in a trial of the OX40 agonist ivuxolimab.

Written as DNA, the CDR3 is TGTGCCAGCAGTGAAGAGCGGACCTACAATGAGCAGTTCTTC. Residues: CASSEERTYNEQFF. J is TRBJ2-1 and V is TRBV6-1; perhaps TRBD2 as D (5 bases). CDR1 MNHNS and CDR2 SASEGT come from the germline V gene. V was clipped by 1 base and J by 2 bases, with 6 bases between them. CDR3 length equals 14 residues.